Sequencing of this TCR beta chain was carried out in a study of shared T cell receptors in the human thymus. This table comes from immunoSEQ multiplex PCR, and its TCRdb copy is limited to in-frame clones, with some not included. The sample carries some 400,000 clones, around 93% recorded once. CDR1 and CDR2 (germline): MNHEY, SVGAGI. This CDR3 spans 16 amino acids. The trim removed 2 bases at V and 4 bases at J, leaving 6 bases unmatched. The sample holds a few counts of this clone. What was sequenced was thymocytes. The chain has TRBV6-5 and TRBJ2-5; 11 bases line up with TRBD1. The clonotype originates from a human donor. The CDR3 loop is CASSYDPGTGGETQYF. The CDR3 DNA reads TGTGCCAGCAGTTACGACCCCGGGACAGGGGGAGAGACCCAGTACTTC.